Below, one T cell receptor (beta chain) is given with its context. Its antigen remains unidentified. This specimen comes from a study of T-cell memory formation after mild COVID-19. Overall study findings and caveats: For contracting clones, CD4+ ones sat mainly in CM and EM, CD8+ in EMRA. From day 15 to 85, contracting clones were balanced between CD4 and CD8, whereas later expanders leaned toward CD4+.

TCRdb reprocessed the 5' RACE reads with MiXCR, giving one entry per CDR3 protein. The table shows 350,000 to 450,000 distinct CDR3 sequences, with 24% occurring only once. CDR1 and CDR2 from the germline V gene are SEHNR and FQNEAQ (reference sequence). Trimming shortened V by 5 bases and J by 0 bases, and 25 bases separated the two germline ends. The length of the CDR3 is 19 residues. Sequencing was carried out using PBMCs or a T cell subset sorted from them (not recorded which). This receptor was identified in an adult woman who had mild COVID-19 (a few samples of this study predate the infection). Cell type and time point are not known. The chain carries TRBV7-9 and TRBJ1-2; the D gene is possibly TRBD1 (5 bases). The CDR3 DNA reads TGTGCCAGCAGCCCTAGAGAGGGGAGCGACGGGTTAGCTAACTATGGCTACACCTTC. This translates into CASSPREGSDGLANYGYTF.